Listed below are T cell receptor beta chains from one sample, sequenced in a study of cytotoxic CD8 clonotypes in ibrutinib-treated CLL. Sequencing was performed with immunoSEQ multiplex PCR; in TCRdb, only in-frame clones are kept and a portion is missing. Seen here are about 15,000 clones, more than 45% observed once, and the top ten hold less than 35%. This specimen was PBMCs, taken at a roughly 25-month disease-progression time point, from a patient treated with ibrutinib. All receptors come from a human donor with chronic lymphocytic leukemia. CDR3s include the opening cysteine and the closing phenylalanine or tryptophan. Each record gives: J gene, clone size, D gene, V gene, CDR3 DNA, CDR3 protein. The D gene is left open where the match is weak. Rows may omit the clone size; those that give it use once, few, many or a size class.

TRBJ2-5,medium-sized,TRBD2,TRBV2,TGTGCCAGCAGTAGGTTAGCGGGCCCCCAAGAGACCCAGTACTTC,CASSRLAGPQETQYF
TRBJ1-2,NA,NA,TRBV6-5,TGTGCCAGCAGTTACGAGGGGGGCTCTGGCTACACCTTC,CASSYEGGSGYTF
TRBJ1-3,NA,NA,TRBV11-2,TGTGCCAGCAGCGACTTCATTAGCTCTGGAAACACCATATATTTT,CASSDFISSGNTIYF
TRBJ1-1,NA,TRBD1,TRBV6-1,TGTGCCAGCAGCGAGGGCAGGGGGACTGAAGCTTTCTTT,CASSEGRGTEAFF
TRBJ2-7,few,TRBD1,TRBV7-6,TGTGCCAGCAGCTCAACGACAGGGTACGAGCAGTACTTC,CASSSTTGYEQYF
TRBJ2-3,NA,NA,TRBV5-1,TGCGCCAGCAGCTTGTTGGGGCAGGGCACAGATACGCAGTATTTT,CASSLLGQGTDTQYF
TRBJ2-7,NA,NA,TRBV9,TGTGCCAGCAGCGCCGCGGGTGGAGTACTAAACGAGCAGTACTTC,CASSAAGGVLNEQYF
TRBJ1-1,NA,NA,TRBV9,TGTGCCAGCAGCGTAGCGGCGGGCACTGAAGCTTTCTTT,CASSVAAGTEAFF
TRBJ1-1,few,NA,TRBV27,TGTGCCAGCAGTTCCGGGGGATTGGGGACGAACACTGAAGCTTTCTTT,CASSSGGLGTNTEAFF
TRBJ2-1,NA,NA,TRBV5-4,TGTGCCAGCAGCCCCCCACGGTCTTCTTACAATGAGCAGTTCTTC,CASSPPRSSYNEQFF
TRBJ1-2,many,TRBD1,TRBV5-8,TGTGCCAGCACCGACAGGGCGCCGGGTGGCTACACCTTC,CASTDRAPGGYTF
TRBJ1-1,NA,NA,TRBV25-1,TGTGCCAGCAGTGAATATGCCCAGAACACTGAAGCTTTCTTT,CASSEYAQNTEAFF
TRBJ2-5,NA,NA,TRBV5-1,TGCGCCAGCAGCATACTACAAGAGACCCAGTACTTC,CASSILQETQYF
TRBJ1-2,NA,TRBD1,TRBV2,TGTGCCAGCAGTGTCCCCCGGGACAGGGAAAATTTCTATGGCTACACCTTC,CASSVPRDRENFYGYTF
TRBJ1-2,once,TRBD1,TRBV29-1,TGCAGCGCCACGGGGGACAGCAACTATGGCTACACCTTC,CSATGDSNYGYTF
TRBJ1-5,NA,NA,TRBV12-5,TGTGCTAGTGGCTCAGGGTGGGGTCAGCCCCAGCATTTT,CASGSGWGQPQHF
TRBJ2-3,NA,TRBD2,TRBV11-2,TGTGCCAGCAGCTTAGGAGCGGGGGGGGGCACAGATACGCAGTATTTT,CASSLGAGGGTDTQYF
TRBJ1-1,NA,TRBD1,TRBV27,TGTGCCAGCAGTTTATCAAGGGGACAGGGAGTAGCTTTCTTT,CASSLSRGQGVAFF
TRBJ1-4,few,NA,TRBV7-6,TGTGCCAGCAGCTTAGGACGGGAAAATGAAAAACTGTTTTTT,CASSLGRENEKLFF
TRBJ2-1,few,NA,TRBV7-9,TGTGCCAGCAGCCCATTGCAGTACAATGAGCAGTTCTTC,CASSPLQYNEQFF
TRBJ1-1,NA,TRBD1,TRBV18,TGTGCCAGCTCAGACAGGGGGCGAGGGGCTGAAGCTTTCTTT,CASSDRGRGAEAFF
TRBJ2-2,NA,NA,TRBV7-9,TGTGCCAGCAGCTTAAGGGGTCAGTCCGGGGAGCTGTTTTTT,CASSLRGQSGELFF
TRBJ2-4,NA,NA,TRBV15,TGTGCCACCAGCAGAGGGTCAAACATTCAGTACTTC,CATSRGSNIQYF